This is a list of T cell receptor beta chains from one sample in a study of shared clonotypes between healthy human individuals. The assay was immunoSEQ multiplex PCR, and TCRdb's table has in-frame clones only and misses some. This table holds about 690,000 clones, 90% found once. The source material was memory CD8+ T cells from PBMCs. The receptors originated from a man between 18 and 29 years old in good health. Some clones in this sample may be carry-over from other donors' samples. Both conserved end residues are part of each CDR3. A D gene is named only where the DNA matches it firmly. The size field is filled for only some rows; it gives once, few, many or a size class.

D: NA
J: TRBJ1-5
size: NA
V: TRBV10-3
CDR3: CAISVDRNSNQPQHF
DNA: TGTGCCATCAGTGTGGACCGAAACAGCAATCAGCCCCAGCATTTT

D: TRBD1
J: TRBJ1-2
size: NA
V: TRBV29-1
CDR3: CSVEDLTGGFYGYTF
DNA: TGCAGCGTTGAAGATCTGACAGGGGGCTTCTATGGCTACACCTTC

D: NA
J: TRBJ1-3
size: NA
V: TRBV30
CDR3: CAWKKGGNTIYF
DNA: TGTGCCTGGAAAAAGGGGGGAAACACCATATATTTT

D: NA
J: TRBJ1-1
size: NA
V: TRBV19
CDR3: CASKSGALNRSMNTEAFF
DNA: TGTGCCAGTAAGTCGGGGGCCTTAAACAGGTCCATGAACACTGAAGCTTTCTTT

D: NA
J: TRBJ1-6
size: once
V: TRBV2
CDR3: CASSESGRGNSPLHF
DNA: TGTGCCAGCAGTGAATCGGGTCGGGGCAATTCACCCCTCCACTTT

D: NA
J: TRBJ2-3
size: NA
V: TRBV10-3
CDR3: CAISDRKAPWVDTQYF
DNA: TGTGCCATCAGTGATAGGAAAGCGCCCTGGGTAGATACGCAGTATTTT

D: TRBD2
J: TRBJ2-1
size: NA
V: TRBV6-1
CDR3: CASSERREPPNEQFF
DNA: TGTGCCAGCAGTGAAAGGCGGGAGCCTCCCAATGAGCAGTTCTTC

D: TRBD2
J: TRBJ2-1
size: NA
V: TRBV7-3
CDR3: CASSPRLAGSYNEQFF
DNA: TGTGCCAGCAGCCCGCGACTAGCGGGCTCCTACAATGAGCAGTTCTTC

D: TRBD1
J: TRBJ2-7
size: NA
V: TRBV27
CDR3: CASSLGQGARYF
DNA: TGTGCCAGCAGTTTGGGACAGGGGGCTCGCTACTTC

D: NA
J: TRBJ2-7
size: NA
V: TRBV29-1
CDR3: CSVFLLLGGHEQYF
DNA: TGCAGCGTTTTTCTACTTCTCGGCGGTCACGAGCAGTACTTC

D: NA
J: TRBJ2-3
size: once
V: TRBV25-1
CDR3: CASSEIRQGTDTQYF
DNA: TGTGCCAGCAGTGAGATAAGACAGGGCACAGATACGCAGTATTTT

D: TRBD2
J: TRBJ2-1
size: NA
V: TRBV2
CDR3: CASIGGRANEQFF
DNA: TGTGCCAGCATCGGAGGGAGGGCCAATGAGCAGTTCTTC

D: TRBD1
J: TRBJ1-1
size: once
V: TRBV4-3
CDR3: CASRPTGRNTEAFF
DNA: TGCGCCAGCAGACCGACAGGGAGGAACACTGAAGCTTTCTTT

D: NA
J: TRBJ1-1
size: few
V: TRBV5-1
CDR3: CASSQTKNTEAFF
DNA: TGCGCCAGCAGCCAGACAAAGAACACTGAAGCTTTCTTT